The source of this T cell receptor (beta chain) is a study of blood T cell repertoires in COVID-19. The overall study: Donors of Cohort 3 who recovered were those that had two negative PCRs, clearance, or symptom resolution.

The V and J ends lost 3 bases and 1 base respectively, with 3 bases between them. CDR1 is SEHNR and CDR2 is FQNEAQ in the germline V gene (reference sequence). The CDR3 runs to 13 residues. Repertoires were generated with immunoSEQ multiplex PCR, while TCRdb's copy carries only in-frame clones and drops some. The repertoire consists of about 230,000 clones, with approximately 87% occurring once and the leading ten covering 3.1%. Comments on this clone: The identical CDR3 is also encoded by other nucleotide sequences in the sample.

The receptor was isolated from a woman between 50 and 59 years old in a cohort exposed to, infected with or recovered from COVID-19 (not recorded which). The specimen sequenced was PBMCs or T cells enriched from blood (not recorded which). This sequence joins TRBV7-9 and TRBJ2-2; D not certain. The CDR3 is CASSFRNTGELFF. In DNA form, the CDR3 reads TGTGCCAGCAGCTTCAGGAACACCGGGGAGCTGTTTTTT.